This TCR beta chain stems from a study of early stage breast cancer tumors. Comment on this clone: What it binds is unknown.

This CDR3 contains 15 residues. V lost 1 base and J lost 6, with 13 bases in between. The germline gives CDR1 SGHTA, CDR2 FQGTGA. TCRdb keeps only in-frame clones here, not all; method: immunoSEQ multiplex PCR. The sample holds about 31,000 clones, roughly four fifths seen once. Findings and limits, study-wide: Commonly generated sequences made up most enriched TCRB sequences shared between patients. Comparing each tissue with blood distinguished tumor from normal in about 90% of the 16 patients.

This sequence joins TRBV7-3 and TRBJ2-1; D is undetermined. The clonotype was recovered from a person aged 35 to 50 with breast cancer. The sample taken for sequencing was blood. The CDR3 protein is CASSLISYAANEQFF. CDR3 sequence (DNA): TGTGCCAGCAGCTTAATTTCGTACGCTGCCAATGAGCAGTTCTTC.